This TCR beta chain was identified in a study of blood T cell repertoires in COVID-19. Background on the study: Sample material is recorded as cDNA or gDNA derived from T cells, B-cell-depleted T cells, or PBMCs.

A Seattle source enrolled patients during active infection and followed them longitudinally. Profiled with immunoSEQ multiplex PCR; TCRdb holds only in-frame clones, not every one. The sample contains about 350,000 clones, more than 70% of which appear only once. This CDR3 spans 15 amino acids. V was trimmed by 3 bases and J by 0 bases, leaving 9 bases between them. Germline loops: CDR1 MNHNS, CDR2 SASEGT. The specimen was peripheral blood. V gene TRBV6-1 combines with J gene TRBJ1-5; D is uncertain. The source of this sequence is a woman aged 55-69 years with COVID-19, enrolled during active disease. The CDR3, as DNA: TGTGCCAGCAGTGATAGAGGGTATAGCAATCAGCCCCAGCATTTT. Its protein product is CASSDRGYSNQPQHF.